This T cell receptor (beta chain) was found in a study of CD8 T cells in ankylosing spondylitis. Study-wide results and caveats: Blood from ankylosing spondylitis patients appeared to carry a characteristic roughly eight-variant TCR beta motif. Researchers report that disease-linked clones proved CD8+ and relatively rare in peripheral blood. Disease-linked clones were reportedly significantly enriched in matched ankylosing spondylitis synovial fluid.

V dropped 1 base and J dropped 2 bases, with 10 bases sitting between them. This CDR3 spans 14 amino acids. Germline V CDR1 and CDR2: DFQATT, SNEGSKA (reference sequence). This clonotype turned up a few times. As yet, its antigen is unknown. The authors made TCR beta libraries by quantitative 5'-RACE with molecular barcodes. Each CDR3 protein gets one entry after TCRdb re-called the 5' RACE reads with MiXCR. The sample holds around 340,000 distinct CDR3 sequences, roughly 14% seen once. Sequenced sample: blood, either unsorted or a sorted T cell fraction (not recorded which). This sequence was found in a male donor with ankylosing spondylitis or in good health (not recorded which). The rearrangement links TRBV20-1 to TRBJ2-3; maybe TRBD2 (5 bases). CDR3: CSARVGLYTDTQYF. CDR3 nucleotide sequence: TGCAGTGCTAGAGTCGGACTCTACACAGATACGCAGTATTTT.